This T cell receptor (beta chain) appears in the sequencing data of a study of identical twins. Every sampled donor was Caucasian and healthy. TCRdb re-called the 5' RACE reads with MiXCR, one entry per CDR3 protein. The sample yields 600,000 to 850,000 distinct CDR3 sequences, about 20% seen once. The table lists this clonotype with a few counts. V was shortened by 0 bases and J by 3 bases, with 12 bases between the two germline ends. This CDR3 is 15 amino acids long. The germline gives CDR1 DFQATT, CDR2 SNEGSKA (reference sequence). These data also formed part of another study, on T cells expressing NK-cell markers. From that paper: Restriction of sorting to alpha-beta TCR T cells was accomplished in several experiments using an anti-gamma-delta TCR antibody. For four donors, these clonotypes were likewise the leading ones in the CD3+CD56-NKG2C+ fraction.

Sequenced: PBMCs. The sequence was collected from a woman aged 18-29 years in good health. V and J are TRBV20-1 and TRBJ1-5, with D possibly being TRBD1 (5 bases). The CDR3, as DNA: TGCAGTGCTAGAGATCTCTGGGGGACCAATCAGCCCCAGCATTTT. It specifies CSARDLWGTNQPQHF.